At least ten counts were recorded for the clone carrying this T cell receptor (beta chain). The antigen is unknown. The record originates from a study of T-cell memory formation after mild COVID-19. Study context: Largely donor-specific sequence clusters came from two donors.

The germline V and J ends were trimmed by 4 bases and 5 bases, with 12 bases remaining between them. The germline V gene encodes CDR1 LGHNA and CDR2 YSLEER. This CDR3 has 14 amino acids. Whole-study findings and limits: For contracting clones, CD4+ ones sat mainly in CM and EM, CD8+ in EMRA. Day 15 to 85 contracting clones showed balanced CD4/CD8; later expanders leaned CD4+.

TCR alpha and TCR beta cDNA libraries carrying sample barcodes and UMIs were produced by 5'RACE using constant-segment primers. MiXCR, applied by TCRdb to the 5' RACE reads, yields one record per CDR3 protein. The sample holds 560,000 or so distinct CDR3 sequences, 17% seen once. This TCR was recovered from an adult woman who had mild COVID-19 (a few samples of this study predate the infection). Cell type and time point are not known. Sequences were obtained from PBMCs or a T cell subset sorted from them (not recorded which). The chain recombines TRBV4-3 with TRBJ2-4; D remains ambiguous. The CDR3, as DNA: TGCGCCAGCAGCCCCCGCCTAAGGGAAAACATTCAGTACTTC. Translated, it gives CASSPRLRENIQYF.